The clone carrying this TCR beta chain has a single count. The sample belongs to a study of blood T cell repertoires in COVID-19. Whole-study context: Sites in the United States, Italy and Spain provided acute and convalescent COVID-19 samples.

Assay used: immunoSEQ multiplex PCR; TCRdb lists only in-frame clones, some missing. The data contain 250,000 to 300,000 clones, nearly 90% of them singletons. Trimming took 7 bases from V and 0 from J, leaving 15 bases between them. In germline, CDR1 is WNHNN, CDR2 SYGVQD (reference sequence). There are 16 residues in the CDR3. Input material: peripheral blood. V gene TRBV10-1 combines with J gene TRBJ2-2; D might be TRBD2 (6 bases). The sequence was collected from a woman aged 25 to 39 with acute or convalescent COVID-19. This chain's CDR3 is CASTERRGANTGELFF. The DNA for the CDR3 is TGCGCCAGCACTGAACGGAGGGGTGCGAACACCGGGGAGCTGTTTTTT.